This entry features one TCR beta chain sequence. Its matching antigen is unknown. Clones were sequenced by immunoSEQ multiplex PCR, and TCRdb holds only the in-frame ones, with some missing. The sample has almost 80,000 clones; about 80% are singletons. Looked up from germline, CDR1 is SEHNR and CDR2 is FQNEAQ (reference sequence). CDR3 length: 14 residues. V lost 1 base to trimming and J lost 8 bases, with 14 bases between them. The entry originates in a study of OX40 agonist ivuxolimab in advanced cancers. Study context: A history of anti-PD-1, anti-PD-L1 or anti-CTLA-4 therapy was acceptable, and about 37% had some. Three patients had partial responses: one hepatocellular carcinoma, two cutaneous melanoma. The study's findings and limits: CD8+ T cells averaged more expanded clones than CD4+.

The V gene is TRBV7-9, the J gene TRBJ1-1; a weak D match, TRBD1 (5 bases). The starting material was CD4+ or CD8+ T cells sorted from blood, obtained in a trial of the OX40 agonist ivuxolimab. The receptor was isolated from an adult with an advanced solid tumor such as melanoma, head and neck, liver or kidney cancer. The DNA for the CDR3 is TGTGCCAGCAGCTTAGAGATTTCGGGGCCCGAAGCTTTCTTT. Its translation: CASSLEISGPEAFF. Drawing the rest from reference TRBV7-9 and TRBJ1-1, the complete variable domain is DTGVSQNPRHKITKRGQNVTFRCDPISEHNRLYWYRQTLGQGPEFLTYFQNEAQLEKSRLLSDRFSAERPKGSFSTLEIQRTEQGDSAMYLCASSLEISGPEAFFGQGTRLTVV.